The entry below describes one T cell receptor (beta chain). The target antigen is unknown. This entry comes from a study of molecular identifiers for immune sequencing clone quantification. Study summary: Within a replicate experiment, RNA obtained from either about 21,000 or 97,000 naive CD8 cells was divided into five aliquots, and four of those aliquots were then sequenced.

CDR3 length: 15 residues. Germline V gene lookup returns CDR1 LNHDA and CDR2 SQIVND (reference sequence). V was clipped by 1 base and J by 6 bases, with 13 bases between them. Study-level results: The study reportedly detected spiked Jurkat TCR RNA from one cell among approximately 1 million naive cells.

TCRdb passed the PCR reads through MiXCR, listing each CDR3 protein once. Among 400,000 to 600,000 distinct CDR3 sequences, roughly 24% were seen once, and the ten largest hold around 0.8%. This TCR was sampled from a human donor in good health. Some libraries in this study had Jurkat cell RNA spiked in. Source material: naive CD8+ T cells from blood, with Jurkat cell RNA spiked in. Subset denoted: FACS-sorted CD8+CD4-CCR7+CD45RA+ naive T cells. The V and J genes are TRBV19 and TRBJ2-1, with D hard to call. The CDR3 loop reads CASSIATRSSNEQFF. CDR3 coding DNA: TGTGCCAGTAGTATAGCGACACGATCCAGCAATGAGCAGTTCTTC.